This TCR beta chain was retrieved from a study of CD8+ T cells in alopecia areata. Study as a whole: A 6-month period off drug followed tofacitinib, which lasted 6 to 18 months. Study outcomes and limitations: Sequences from scalp samples also cover resident alphabeta T cells of normal skin.

Treatment here: oral pan-JAK inhibitor, 5-10 mg twice daily. The table lists this clone with a few counts. Its specificity is not known. Germline-derived CDR1 and CDR2 are MNHEY and SMNVEV (reference sequence). V was cut by 6 bases and J by 2 bases, with 12 bases left in between. The CDR3 totals 14 residues. cDNA reverse transcribed from extracted RNA served as the sequencing template. Repertoires were generated with immunoSEQ multiplex PCR, while TCRdb's copy carries only in-frame clones and drops some. The table includes about 270,000 clones, around three fifths detected once. This TCR derives from a human donor with alopecia areata. Sequencing was performed on CD4+ T cells sorted from blood, taken around week 52, from a patient treated with tofacitinib. The chain is built from TRBV27 and TRBJ2-3; D uncertain. The CDR3 reads CASRGYTNTDTQYF. The CDR3 DNA sequence: TGTGCCAGCAGGGGGTACACTAACACAGATACGCAGTATTTT.